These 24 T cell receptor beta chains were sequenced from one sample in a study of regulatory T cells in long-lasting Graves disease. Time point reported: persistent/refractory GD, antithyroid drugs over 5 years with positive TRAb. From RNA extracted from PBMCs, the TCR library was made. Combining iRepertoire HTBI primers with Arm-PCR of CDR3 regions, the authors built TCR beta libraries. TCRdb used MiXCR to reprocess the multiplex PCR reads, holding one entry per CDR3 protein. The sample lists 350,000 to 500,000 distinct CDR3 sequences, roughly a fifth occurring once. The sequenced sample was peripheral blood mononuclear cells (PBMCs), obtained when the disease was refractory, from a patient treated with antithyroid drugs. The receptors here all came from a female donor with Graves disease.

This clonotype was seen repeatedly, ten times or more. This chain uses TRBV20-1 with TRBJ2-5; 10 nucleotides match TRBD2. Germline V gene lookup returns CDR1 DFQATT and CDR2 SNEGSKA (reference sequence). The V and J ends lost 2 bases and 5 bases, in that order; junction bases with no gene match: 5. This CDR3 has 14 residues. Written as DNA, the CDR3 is TGCAGTGCTAGAAGCGGGAGGGCCAGTGAGACCCAGTACTTC. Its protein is CSARSGRASETQYF.

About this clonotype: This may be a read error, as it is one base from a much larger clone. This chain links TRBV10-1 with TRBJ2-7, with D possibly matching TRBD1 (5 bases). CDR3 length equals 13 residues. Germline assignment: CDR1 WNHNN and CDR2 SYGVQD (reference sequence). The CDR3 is CASPYTGSYEQCF. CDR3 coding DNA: TGCGCCAGCCCATACACAGGCTCCTACGAGCAGTGCTTC.

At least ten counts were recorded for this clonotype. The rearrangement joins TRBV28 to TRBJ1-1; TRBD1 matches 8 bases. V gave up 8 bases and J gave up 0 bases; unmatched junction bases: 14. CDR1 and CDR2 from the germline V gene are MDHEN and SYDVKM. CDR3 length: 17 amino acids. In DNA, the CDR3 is TGTGCCAGCTCTCTAGCATCCGGGACAGGCATGAACACTGAAGCTTTCTTT. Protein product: CASSLASGTGMNTEAFF.

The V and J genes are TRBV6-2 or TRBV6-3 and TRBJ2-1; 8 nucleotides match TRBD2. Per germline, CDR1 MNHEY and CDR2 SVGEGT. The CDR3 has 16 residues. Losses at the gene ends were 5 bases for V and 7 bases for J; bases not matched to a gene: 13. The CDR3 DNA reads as TGTGCCAGCAGTAGACTCTTAACGGGAGGGCCTAATGAGCAGTTCTTC. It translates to CASSRLLTGGPNEQFF.

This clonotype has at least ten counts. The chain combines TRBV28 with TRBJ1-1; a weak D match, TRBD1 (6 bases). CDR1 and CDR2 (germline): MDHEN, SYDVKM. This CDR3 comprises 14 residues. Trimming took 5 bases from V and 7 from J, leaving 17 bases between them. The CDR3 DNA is TGTGCCAGCAGTCCCAATGACAGGAGGGGTGAAGCTTTCTTT. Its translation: CASSPNDRRGEAFF.

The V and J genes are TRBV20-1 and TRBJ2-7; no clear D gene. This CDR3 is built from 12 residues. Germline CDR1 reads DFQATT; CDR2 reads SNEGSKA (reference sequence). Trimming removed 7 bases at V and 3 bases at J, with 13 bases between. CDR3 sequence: CSVSRNLYEQYF. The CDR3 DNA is TGCAGTGTTAGCAGGAACCTCTACGAGCAGTACTTC.

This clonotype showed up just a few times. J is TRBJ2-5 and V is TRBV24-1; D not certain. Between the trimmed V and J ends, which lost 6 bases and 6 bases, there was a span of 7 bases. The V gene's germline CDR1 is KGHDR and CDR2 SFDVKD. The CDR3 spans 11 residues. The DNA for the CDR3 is TGTGCCACCAGTTTTGGGAAGACCCAGTACTTC. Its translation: CATSFGKTQYF.

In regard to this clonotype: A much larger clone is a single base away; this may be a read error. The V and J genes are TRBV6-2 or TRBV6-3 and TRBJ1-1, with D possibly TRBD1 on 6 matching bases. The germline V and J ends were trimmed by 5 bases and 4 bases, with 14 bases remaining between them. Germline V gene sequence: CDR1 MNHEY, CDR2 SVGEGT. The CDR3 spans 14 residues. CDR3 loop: CASSKYRAATEAFF. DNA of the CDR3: TGTGCCAGCAGTAAGTACAGGGCCGCCACTGAAGCTTTCTTT.

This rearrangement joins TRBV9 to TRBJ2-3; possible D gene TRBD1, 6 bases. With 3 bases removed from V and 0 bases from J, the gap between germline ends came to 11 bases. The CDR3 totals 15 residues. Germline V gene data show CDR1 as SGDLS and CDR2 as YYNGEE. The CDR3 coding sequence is TGTGCCAGCAGCGGCCAGGACAGAAGCACAGATACGCAGTATTTT. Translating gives CASSGQDRSTDTQYF.

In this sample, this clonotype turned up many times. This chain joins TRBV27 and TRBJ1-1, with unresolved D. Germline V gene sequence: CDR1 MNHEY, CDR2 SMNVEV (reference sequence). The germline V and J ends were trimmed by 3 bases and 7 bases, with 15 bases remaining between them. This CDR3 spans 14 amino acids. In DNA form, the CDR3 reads TGTGCCAGCAGTTTGTGGGAGGGTTCCAATGAAGCTTTCTTT. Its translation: CASSLWEGSNEAFF.

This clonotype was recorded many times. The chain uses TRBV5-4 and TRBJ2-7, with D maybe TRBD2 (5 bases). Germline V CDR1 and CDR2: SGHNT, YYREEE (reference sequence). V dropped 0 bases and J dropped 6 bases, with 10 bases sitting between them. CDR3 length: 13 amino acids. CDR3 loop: CASSLDLASEQYF. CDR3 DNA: TGTGCCAGCAGCTTGGATCTAGCAAGCGAGCAGTACTTC.

The CDR3 nucleotides read TGTGCCACCGATACCGGGACTAGGGGAGATACGCAGTATTTT. It codes for CATDTGTRGDTQYF. The rearrangement uses TRBV6-1 and TRBJ2-3; 8 bases are shared with TRBD2. V dropped 10 bases and J dropped 5; count of bases not matched to a gene: 11. The CDR3 has 14 residues. Germline V CDR1 and CDR2: MNHNS, SASEGT.

CDR3 in DNA: TGCGCCAGCAGCTTGGGAGGGCTCGGGGACGAAGCTTTCTTT. This codes for CASSLGGLGDEAFF. The V and J genes are TRBV5-1 and TRBJ1-1; a possible D gene is TRBD1 (5 bases). The V gene lost 0 bases and the J gene lost 8 bases, with 14 bases spanning the gap. CDR1 is SGHRS, CDR2 YFSETQ, per germline. The CDR3 is made up of 14 amino acids.

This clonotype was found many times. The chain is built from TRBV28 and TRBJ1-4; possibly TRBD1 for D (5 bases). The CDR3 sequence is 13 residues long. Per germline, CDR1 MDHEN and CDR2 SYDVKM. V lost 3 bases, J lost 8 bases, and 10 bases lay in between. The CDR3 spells CASSFSGREKLFF. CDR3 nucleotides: TGTGCCAGCAGTTTTTCAGGGAGGGAAAAACTGTTTTTT.

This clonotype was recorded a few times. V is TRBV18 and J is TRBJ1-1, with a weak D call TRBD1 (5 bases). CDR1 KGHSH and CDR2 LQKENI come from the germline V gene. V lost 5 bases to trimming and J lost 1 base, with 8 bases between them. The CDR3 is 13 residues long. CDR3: CASSMGGNTEAFF. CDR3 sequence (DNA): TGTGCCAGCTCAATGGGGGGGAACACTGAAGCTTTCTTT.

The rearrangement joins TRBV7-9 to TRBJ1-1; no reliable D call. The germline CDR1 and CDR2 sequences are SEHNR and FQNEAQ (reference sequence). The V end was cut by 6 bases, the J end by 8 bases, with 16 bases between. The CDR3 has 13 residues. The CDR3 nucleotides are TGTGCCAGCAGTCCCAGTATCCGGGAAGAAGCTTTCTTT. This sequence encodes CASSPSIREEAFF.

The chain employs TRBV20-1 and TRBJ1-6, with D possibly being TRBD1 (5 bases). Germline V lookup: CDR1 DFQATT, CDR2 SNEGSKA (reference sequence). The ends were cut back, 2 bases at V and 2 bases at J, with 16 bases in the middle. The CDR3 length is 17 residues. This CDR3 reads CSARLPRESAYNSPLHF. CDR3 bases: TGCAGTGCTAGACTCCCCAGGGAGTCCGCCTATAATTCACCCCTCCACTTT.

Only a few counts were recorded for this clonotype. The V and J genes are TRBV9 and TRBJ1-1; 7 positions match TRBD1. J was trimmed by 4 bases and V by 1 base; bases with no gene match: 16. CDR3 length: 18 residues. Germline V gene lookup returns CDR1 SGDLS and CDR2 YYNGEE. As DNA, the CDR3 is TGTGCCAGCAGCGTATCTCCCAGCGACAGGGAGTTAGGCACTGAAGCTTTCTTT. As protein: CASSVSPSDRELGTEAFF.

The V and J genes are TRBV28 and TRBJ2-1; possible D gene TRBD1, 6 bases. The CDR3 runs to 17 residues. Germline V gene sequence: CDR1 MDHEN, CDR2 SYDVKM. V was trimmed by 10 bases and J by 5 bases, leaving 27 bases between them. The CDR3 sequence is CATKIPIGRGVHNEQFF. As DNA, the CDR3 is TGTGCCACCAAAATACCGATTGGCAGGGGTGTCCACAATGAGCAGTTCTTC.

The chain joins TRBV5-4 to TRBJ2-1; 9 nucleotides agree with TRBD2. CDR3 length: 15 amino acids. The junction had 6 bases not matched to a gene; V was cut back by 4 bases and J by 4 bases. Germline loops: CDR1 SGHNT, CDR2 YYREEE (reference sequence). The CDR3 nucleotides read TGTGCCAGCAGCCTGGGACTAGCATCTTACAATGAGCAGTTCTTC. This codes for CASSLGLASYNEQFF.

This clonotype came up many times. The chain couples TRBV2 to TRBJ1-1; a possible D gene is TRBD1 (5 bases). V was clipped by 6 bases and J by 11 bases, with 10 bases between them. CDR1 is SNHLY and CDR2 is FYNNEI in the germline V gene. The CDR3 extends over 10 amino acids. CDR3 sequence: CASSREGAFF. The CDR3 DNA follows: TGTGCCAGCAGCCGCGAGGGGGCTTTCTTT.

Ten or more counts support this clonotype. The CDR3: CASSLALTPGSYEQYF. The CDR3 nucleotides read TGTGCCAGCAGCTTAGCTTTGACCCCGGGATCCTACGAGCAGTACTTC. The chain uses TRBV7-8 and TRBJ2-7; the D gene is possibly TRBD2 (5 bases). Deletions cut 0 bases from V and 1 base from J, with 13 bases between. Germline V gene lookup returns CDR1 SGHVS and CDR2 FQNEAQ. CDR3 size: 16 residues. Variable domain in full (rest from reference TRBV7-8 and TRBJ2-7): GAGVSQSPRYKVAKRGQDVALRCDPISGHVSLFWYQQALGQGPEFLTYFQNEAQLDKSGLPSDRFFAERPEGSVSTLKIQRTQQEDSAVYLCASSLALTPGSYEQYFGPGTRLTVT.

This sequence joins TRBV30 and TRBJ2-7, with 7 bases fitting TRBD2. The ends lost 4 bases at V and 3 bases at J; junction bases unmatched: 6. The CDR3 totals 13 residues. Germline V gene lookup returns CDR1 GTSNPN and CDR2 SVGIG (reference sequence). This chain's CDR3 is CAWTDGRLYEQYF. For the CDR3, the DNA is TGTGCCTGGACCGACGGGAGGCTCTACGAGCAGTACTTC.

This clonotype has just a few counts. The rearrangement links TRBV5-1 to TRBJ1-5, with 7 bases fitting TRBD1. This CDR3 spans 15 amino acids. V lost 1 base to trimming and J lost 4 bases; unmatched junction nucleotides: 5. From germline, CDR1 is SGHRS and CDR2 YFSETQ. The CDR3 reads CASSLSGGPNQPQHF. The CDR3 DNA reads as TGCGCCAGCAGCTTGTCAGGGGGACCTAATCAGCCCCAGCATTTT. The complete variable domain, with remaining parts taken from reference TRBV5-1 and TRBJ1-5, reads KAGVTQTPRYLIKTRGQQVTLSCSPISGHRSVSWYQQTPGQGLQFLFEYFSETQRNKGNFPGRFSGRQFSNSRSEMNVSTLELGDSALYLCASSLSGGPNQPQHFGDGTRLSIL.